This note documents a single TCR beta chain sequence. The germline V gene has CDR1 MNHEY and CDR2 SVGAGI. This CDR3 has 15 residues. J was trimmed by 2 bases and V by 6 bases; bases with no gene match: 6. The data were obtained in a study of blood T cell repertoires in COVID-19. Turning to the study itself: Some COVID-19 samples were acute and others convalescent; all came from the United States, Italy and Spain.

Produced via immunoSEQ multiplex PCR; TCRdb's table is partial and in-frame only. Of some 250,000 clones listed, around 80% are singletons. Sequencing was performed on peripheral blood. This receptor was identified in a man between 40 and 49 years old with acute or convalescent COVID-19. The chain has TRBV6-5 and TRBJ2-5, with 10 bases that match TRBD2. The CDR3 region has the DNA TGTGCCAGCAGCCCCCCGGGACTAGCGCAAGAGACCCAGTACTTC. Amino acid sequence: CASSPPGLAQETQYF.